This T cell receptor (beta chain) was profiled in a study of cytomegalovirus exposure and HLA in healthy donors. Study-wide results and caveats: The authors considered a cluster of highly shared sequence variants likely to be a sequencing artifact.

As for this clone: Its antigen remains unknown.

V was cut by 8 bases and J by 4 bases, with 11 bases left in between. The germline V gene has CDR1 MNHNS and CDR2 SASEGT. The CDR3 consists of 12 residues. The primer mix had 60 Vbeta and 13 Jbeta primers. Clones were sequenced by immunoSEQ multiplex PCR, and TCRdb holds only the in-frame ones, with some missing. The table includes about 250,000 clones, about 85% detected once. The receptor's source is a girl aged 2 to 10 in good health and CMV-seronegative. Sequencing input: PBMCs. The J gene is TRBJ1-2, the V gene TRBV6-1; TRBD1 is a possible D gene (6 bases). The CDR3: CASLWTVYGYTF. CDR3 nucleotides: TGTGCCAGCTTATGGACAGTCTATGGCTACACCTTC.